Presented here are 8 T cell receptor beta chains from one specimen sequenced in a study of CD8+CD57+ T cells in acquired aplastic anemia. Investigators profiled TCR beta VDJ and CDR3 from genomic DNA template. Each CDR3 protein gets one entry after TCRdb re-called the reads with MiXCR. Of 250,000 to 350,000 distinct CDR3 sequences listed, 45% to 65% are singletons. Patients picked for sequencing had shown CD8+CD57+ cell expansion detected by flow cytometry. The sequenced sample consisted of sorted CD4+, CD8+, or CD8+CD57+ T cells (not recorded which) from PBMCs. These receptors all stem from a human donor with aplastic anemia.

This chain uses TRBV5-6 with TRBJ2-2, with 8 positions matching TRBD2. Germline CDR1 and CDR2: SGHDT and YYEEEE. The CDR3 sequence is 16 residues long. V shed 0 bases and J 4 bases; nucleotides not matched to a gene: 5. DNA for the CDR3: TGTGCCAGCAGCTTGGCGGGCGGGGGGCTCACCGGGGAGCTGTTTTTT. Translation gives CASSLAGGGLTGELFF.

The rearrangement uses TRBV19 and TRBJ2-2; the D is unclear. Trimming removed 2 bases at V and 0 bases at J, with 10 bases between. CDR1 and CDR2 (germline): LNHDA, SQIVND (reference sequence). The length of the CDR3 is 16 residues. CDR3 DNA: TGTGCCAGTAGTATATCCCCAGTGACGAACACCGGGGAGCTGTTTTTT. Translation gives CASSISPVTNTGELFF.

The rearrangement joins TRBV29-1 to TRBJ1-2; D is undetermined. V was trimmed by 7 bases and J by 8 bases, leaving 14 bases between them. This CDR3 contains 11 residues. The germline V gene has CDR1 SQVTM and CDR2 ANQGSEA. As DNA, the CDR3 is TGCAGCGCTCCTTGGGGTGGGGGCTACACCTTC. Encoded protein: CSAPWGGGYTF. The variable domain in full, completed from reference TRBV29-1 and TRBJ1-2, reads SAVISQKPSRDICQRGTSLTIQCQVDSQVTMMFWYRQQPGQSLTLIATANQGSEATYESGFVIDKFPISRPNLTFSTLTVSNMSPEDSSIYLCSAPWGGGYTFGSGTRLTVV.

This clonotype was observed many times. With a much larger clone just one base away, this may be a read error. This chain joins TRBV12-3 or TRBV12-4 and TRBJ2-7; 7 bases map to TRBD1. There are 11 residues in the CDR3. In DNA, the CDR3 is TGTGCCAGCACCCAGTCGGACAGGCAGCACTTC. Encoded protein: CASTQSDRQHF.

In this sample, this clonotype turned up many times. The chain joins TRBV7-9 to TRBJ2-7; D gene uncertain. The V gene's germline CDR1 is SEHNR and CDR2 FQNEAQ (reference sequence). The V and J ends lost 5 bases and 2 bases respectively, with 7 bases between them. The CDR3 spans 12 residues. Here the CDR3 reads CASSPRAYEQYF. The CDR3 nucleotides read TGTGCCAGCAGCCCCCGGGCCTACGAGCAGTACTTC.

The V call is TRBV5-1, the J call TRBJ2-5, with TRBD2 matching over 7 bases. Losses at the gene ends were 5 bases for V and 10 bases for J; bases not matched to a gene: 5. Germline lookup yields CDR1 SGHRS and CDR2 YFSETQ. The CDR3 loop spans 11 amino acids. The CDR3 reads CASSLTGGQYF. As DNA, the CDR3 is TGCGCCAGCAGTCTAACGGGGGGCCAGTACTTC.

This clonotype appeared a few times. The chain couples TRBV6-4 to TRBJ2-1; TRBD1 aligns across 7 bases. The CDR3 length is 17 residues. The germline V gene encodes CDR1 MRHNA and CDR2 SNTAGT. The V segment lost 6 bases and the J segment 3 bases; nucleotides outside the gene matches: 14. The CDR3 is CASRDNSGTDGYNEQFF. The CDR3, as DNA: TGTGCCAGCAGAGACAACTCCGGGACAGACGGCTACAATGAGCAGTTCTTC.

The genes are TRBV10-3 and TRBJ2-7; a weak D match, TRBD2 (7 bases). Trimming took off 7 bases at V and 2 bases at J, with 15 bases between the two ends. The CDR3 contains 14 residues. CDR1 ENHRY and CDR2 SYGVKD come from the germline V gene. CDR3 protein: CAITRGGGAYEQYF. The CDR3 region has the DNA TGTGCCATCACGAGGGGGGGAGGGGCCTACGAGCAGTACTTC.